This TCR beta chain was found in a study of blood T cell repertoires in COVID-19. Produced via immunoSEQ multiplex PCR; TCRdb's table is partial and in-frame only. The sample contains about 210,000 clones, around four fifths of which appear only once. Trimming took 5 bases from V and 0 from J; bases not matched to a gene: 9. CDR1 is SGHTA, CDR2 FQGTGA, per germline. This CDR3 comprises 17 residues. The sequenced material came from peripheral blood. This receptor was identified in a woman aged 50 to 65 with acute or convalescent COVID-19. The chain couples TRBV7-3 to TRBJ2-2; 7 nucleotides agree with TRBD1. The CDR3 reads CASSPVPGQTNTGELFF. DNA of the CDR3: TGTGCCAGCAGCCCAGTTCCGGGACAGACGAACACCGGGGAGCTGTTTTTT.